This TCR beta chain was recorded in a study of molecular identifiers for immune sequencing clone quantification. Germline CDR1 MNHEY, CDR2 SVGAGI. The CDR3 covers 19 residues. V shed 5 bases and J 0 bases; nucleotides not matched to a gene: 9. Each CDR3 protein is one row after TCRdb ran MiXCR on the PCR reads. The data contain some 590,000 distinct CDR3 sequences, over 25% of them singletons. The TCR sequence derives from a human donor in good health. Some libraries in this study had Jurkat cell RNA spiked in. Sequencing was done on a sample of naive CD8+ T cells from blood, with Jurkat cell RNA spiked in. Regarding subset: FACS-sorted CD8+CD4-CCR7+CD45RA+ naive T cells. The chain uses TRBV6-5 and TRBJ2-3, with 15 bases aligning to TRBD2. The CDR3 sequence is CASSQSGLAGGTSTDTQYF. DNA of the CDR3: TGTGCCAGCAGTCAGTCCGGACTAGCGGGGGGGACTAGCACAGATACGCAGTATTTT.